Reported below is one T cell receptor beta chain. Antigen specificity is unknown. Stated time point: week 35, safety follow-up. Vaccinated patients received 300 ug of mutant IDH1 20-mer peptide per dose, with topical imiquimod. The data were obtained in a study of a mutant IDH1 vaccine in newly diagnosed glioma. Study summary: Patients got their first vaccination 4-6 weeks after radiotherapy alone, or with temozolomide cycles. Therapy received beforehand was radiotherapy, temozolomide, or both, with most patients given both.

V lost 6 bases and J lost 1, with 12 bases in between. CDR1 ENHRY and CDR2 SYGVKD come from the germline V gene. CDR3 size: 14 residues. Sequencing was performed with immunoSEQ multiplex PCR; in TCRdb, only in-frame clones are kept and a portion is missing. The repertoire holds fewer than 35,000 clones, with approximately 80% as singletons. The source material was PBMCs, sampled from a glioma patient whose treatment included an IDH1 peptide vaccine. This sequence originates from a man aged 25 to 40 with glioma. This chain connects TRBV10-3 to TRBJ1-1, with D possibly TRBD1 on 5 matching bases. CDR3 nucleotides: TGTGCCATCAGCGCCGGGACGAAGAACACTGAAGCTTTCTTT. It codes for CAISAGTKNTEAFF.